Presented here are 10 T cell receptor beta chains from one specimen sequenced in a study of T cells in Graves' hyperthyroidism and ophthalmopathy. TCR beta CDR3 regions were amplified from RNA transcripts. In the first-round RT-PCR of the TCR CDR3, the HTBI primer set was used. TCRdb analysed the multiplex PCR reads with MiXCR anew, one entry per CDR3 protein. The sample records around 400,000 distinct CDR3 sequences, over 10% being singletons. The material sequenced was blood. The receptors come from a woman aged 18-35 years with Graves' hyperthyroidism.

Of note for this clonotype: A much larger clone differs from this one at a single base, so this may be a read error. This sequence joins TRBV20-1 and TRBJ2-7, with D tentatively TRBD1 (6 bases). CDR3 size: 13 residues. The germline CDR1 and CDR2 sequences are DFQATT and SNEGSKA (reference sequence). Between the trimmed V and J ends, which lost 5 bases and 7 bases, there was a span of 18 bases. The CDR3 DNA reads as TGCAGTGCTTCGCAGGGGCTGAGGGATGAGCAGTACTTC. Encoded protein: CSASQGLRDEQYF.

This clonotype appeared many times. The chain uses TRBV18 and TRBJ2-7, with D perhaps matching TRBD1 or TRBD2 (6 bases each). The CDR3 has 14 amino acids. V was pared by 6 bases and J by 12 bases, with 24 bases between. Germline CDR1 reads KGHSH; CDR2 reads LQKENI. The DNA for the CDR3 is TGTGCCAGCTCCCTTGGTGAAGGGGGGAAGGTGCTGTACTTC. Protein product: CASSLGEGGKVLYF.

V usage is TRBV12-3 or TRBV12-4 and J usage is TRBJ2-2; TRBD2 is a possible D gene (7 bases). CDR3 size: 18 residues. V was shortened by 5 bases and J by 6 bases, with 25 bases between the two germline ends. CDR3 sequence: CASSPSVGGGGPAGELFF. For the CDR3, the DNA is TGTGCCAGCAGTCCATCTGTTGGGGGGGGGGGGCCCGCCGGGGAGCTGTTTTTT.

The sample holds many counts of this clonotype. CDR3 bases: TGCGCCAGCAGCCAAGCCGAACAGGATTACGAGCAGTACTTC. This sequence encodes CASSQAEQDYEQYF. The rearrangement links TRBV4-1 to TRBJ2-7, with D possibly TRBD1 on 5 matching bases. The CDR3 is 14 residues long. Trimming pared 1 base from V and 4 bases from J, leaving 11 bases between. Germline V CDR1 and CDR2: MGHRA, YSYEKL.

This rearrangement joins TRBV6-1 to TRBJ1-1; weak D call: TRBD1 (5 bases). Per the germline V gene, CDR1 is MNHNS and CDR2 is SASEGT. This CDR3 is built from 8 residues. In nucleotides, the CDR3 is TGTGTCACAGGTGGAGCTTTCTTT. Residues: CVTGGAFF.

Many counts were recorded for this clonotype. J is TRBJ1-5 and V is TRBV7-8; D is undetermined. Germline lookup yields CDR1 SGHVS and CDR2 FQNEAQ. The CDR3 has 14 amino acids. V was cut by 4 bases and J by 5 bases, with 12 bases left in between. CDR3 nucleotide sequence: TGTGCCAGCAGCTCCGAAATTGGAGATCAGCCCCAGCATTTT. Its translation is CASSSEIGDQPQHF.

The chain carries TRBV29-1 and TRBJ2-3; 11 positions match TRBD2. The CDR3 contains 19 residues. In germline, CDR1 is SQVTM, CDR2 ANQGSEA. Trimming removed 4 bases from V and 1 base from J; junction bases left unmatched: 16. In DNA form, the CDR3 reads TGCAGCGTTGCGCAAGCGCTTCTAGCGGGGGGTGATCGCACAGATACGCAGTATTTT. This encodes CSVAQALLAGGDRTDTQYF.

This clonotype appeared a few times. This chain uses TRBV29-1 with TRBJ2-1, with TRBD1 identical over 9 bases. CDR3 length: 14 residues. V lost 3 bases, J lost 3 bases, and 3 bases stayed unmatched. Germline lookup yields CDR1 SQVTM and CDR2 ANQGSEA. In nucleotides, the CDR3 is TGCAGCGTTGACAGACAGGGGGACTACAATGAGCAGTTCTTC. Encoded protein: CSVDRQGDYNEQFF.

This clonotype was seen at least ten times. This rearrangement joins TRBV20-1 to TRBJ1-1, with no clear D. Germline CDR1 DFQATT, CDR2 SNEGSKA (reference sequence). The V gene lost 3 bases and the J gene lost 0 bases, with 8 bases spanning the gap. The length of the CDR3 is 13 residues. The chain's CDR3 is CSARTAMNTEAFF. CDR3 DNA sequence: TGCAGTGCTAGGACCGCAATGAACACTGAAGCTTTCTTT.

The chain couples TRBV6-2 or TRBV6-3 to TRBJ2-7; TRBD1 aligns across 7 bases. CDR1 and CDR2 (germline): MNHEY, SVGEGT. After removal of 6 bases from V and 0 bases from J, the junction contained 5 bases not matched to a gene. The CDR3 totals 14 residues. The CDR3 nucleotides read TGTGCCAGCAGGTCCGAGGGGGCCTCCTACGAGCAGTACTTC. Translating gives CASRSEGASYEQYF.